The source of this T cell receptor beta chain is a study of blood T cells in healthy people across ages. With a J-beta primer mix and a sample-barcoded 5' primer, a second PCR ran roughly 7 to 11 cycles. Each CDR3 protein is one row after TCRdb ran MiXCR on the 5' RACE reads. The table lists about 1,600,000 distinct CDR3 sequences, 42% of them singletons. This clonotype has a handful of counts. V was clipped by 1 base and J by 2 bases; unmatched bases: 9. This CDR3 contains 17 residues. Germline CDR1 and CDR2: DFQATT and SNEGSKA (reference sequence). The chain recombines TRBV20-1 with TRBJ2-1; 9 bases line up with TRBD2. The sample comprised blood. The source is a woman in her late teens or twenties in good health. CDR3 in DNA: TGCAGTGCTAGAGTACCAGGCAGCGGGGGGACCTACAATGAGCAGTTCTTC. Protein sequence: CSARVPGSGGTYNEQFF.